This TCR beta chain was sequenced during a study of blood T cell repertoires in COVID-19. Germline V gene lookup returns CDR1 SGHAT and CDR2 FQNNGV. With V trimmed by 3 bases and J by 1 base, 7 bases remained unmatched. The CDR3 contains 16 residues. Sequencing used immunoSEQ multiplex PCR; TCRdb keeps in-frame clones, though not all of them. The sample lists about 160,000 clones, just over 90% occurring once. The sequencing sample was made of peripheral blood. The chain recombines TRBV11-2 with TRBJ2-7; 9 positions match TRBD2. This TCR derives from a man younger than 30 with acute or convalescent COVID-19. Written as DNA, the CDR3 is TGTGCCAGCAGCTTGGTCCGGACTAGCGTTTCCTACGAGCAGTACTTC. Amino acid sequence: CASSLVRTSVSYEQYF.